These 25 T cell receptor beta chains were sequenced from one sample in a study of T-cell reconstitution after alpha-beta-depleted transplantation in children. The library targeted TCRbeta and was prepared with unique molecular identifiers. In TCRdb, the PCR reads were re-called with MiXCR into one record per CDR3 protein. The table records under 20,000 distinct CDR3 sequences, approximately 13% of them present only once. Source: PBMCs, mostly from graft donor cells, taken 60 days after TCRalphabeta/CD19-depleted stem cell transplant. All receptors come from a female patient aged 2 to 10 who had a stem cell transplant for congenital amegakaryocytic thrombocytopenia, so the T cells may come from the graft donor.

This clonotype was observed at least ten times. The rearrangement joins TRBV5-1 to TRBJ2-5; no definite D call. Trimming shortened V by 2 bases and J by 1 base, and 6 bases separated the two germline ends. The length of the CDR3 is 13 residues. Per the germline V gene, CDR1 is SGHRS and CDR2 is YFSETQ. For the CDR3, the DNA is TGCGCCAGCAGCTTTGGGCCCCAAGAGACCCAGTACTTC. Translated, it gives CASSFGPQETQYF.

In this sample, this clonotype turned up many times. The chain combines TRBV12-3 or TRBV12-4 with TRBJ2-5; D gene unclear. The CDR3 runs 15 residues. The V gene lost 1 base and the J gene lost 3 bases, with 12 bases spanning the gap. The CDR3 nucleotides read TGTGCCAGCAGTTTAGGAAACTGGCGTAAAGAGACCCAGTACTTC. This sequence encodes CASSLGNWRKETQYF.

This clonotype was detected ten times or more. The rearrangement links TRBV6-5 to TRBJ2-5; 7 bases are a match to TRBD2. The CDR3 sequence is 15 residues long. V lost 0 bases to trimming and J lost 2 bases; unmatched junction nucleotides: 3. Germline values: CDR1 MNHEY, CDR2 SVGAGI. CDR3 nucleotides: TGTGCCAGCAGTTACTCCCTAGCGGTGCAAGAGACCCAGTACTTC. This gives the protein CASSYSLAVQETQYF.

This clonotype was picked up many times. The CDR3 region is CSANPGLAGTYNEQFF. The CDR3 nucleotides read TGCAGTGCGAACCCGGGACTAGCGGGCACGTACAATGAGCAGTTCTTC. The rearrangement joins TRBV20-1 to TRBJ2-1; TRBD2 agrees at 12 bases. Looked up from germline, CDR1 is DFQATT and CDR2 is SNEGSKA (reference sequence). The CDR3 runs 16 residues. Germline trimming cut 6 bases from V and 4 bases from J; bases unmatched to any gene: 10.

The CDR3, as DNA: TGTGCCAGCAGCCCGGACGGAGTCAATCAGCCCCAGCATTTT. Its translation is CASSPDGVNQPQHF. The rearrangement uses TRBV7-9 and TRBJ1-5, with no clear D. The CDR3 extends over 14 amino acids. Deletions cut 5 bases from V and 3 bases from J, with 11 bases between. Per germline, CDR1 SEHNR and CDR2 FQNEAQ (reference sequence).

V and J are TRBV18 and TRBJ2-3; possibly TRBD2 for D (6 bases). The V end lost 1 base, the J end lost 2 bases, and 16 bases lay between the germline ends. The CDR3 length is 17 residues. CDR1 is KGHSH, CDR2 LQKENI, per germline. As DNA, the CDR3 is TGTGCCAGCTCACCACAGAGGATGGGGGGTAACACAGATACGCAGTATTTT. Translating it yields CASSPQRMGGNTDTQYF.

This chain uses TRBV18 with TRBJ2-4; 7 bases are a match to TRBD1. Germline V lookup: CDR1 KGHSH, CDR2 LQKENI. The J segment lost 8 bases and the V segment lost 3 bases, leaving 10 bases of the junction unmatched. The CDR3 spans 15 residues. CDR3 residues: CASSPTTGIRDIQYF. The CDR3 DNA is TGTGCCAGCTCACCTACGACAGGGATTAGAGACATTCAGTACTTC.

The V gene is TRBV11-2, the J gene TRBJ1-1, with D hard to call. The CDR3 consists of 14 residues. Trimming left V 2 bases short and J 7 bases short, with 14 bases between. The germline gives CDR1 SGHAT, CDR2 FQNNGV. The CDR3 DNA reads TGTGCCAGCAGCTTACTCTGGGGAGCTGATGAAGCTTTCTTT. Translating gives CASSLLWGADEAFF.

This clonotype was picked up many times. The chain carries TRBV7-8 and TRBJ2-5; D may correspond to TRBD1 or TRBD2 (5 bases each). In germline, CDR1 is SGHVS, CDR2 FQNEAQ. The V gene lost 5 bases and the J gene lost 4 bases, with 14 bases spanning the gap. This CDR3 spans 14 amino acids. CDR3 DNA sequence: TGTGCCAGCAGCACGGACACGGCGGGAGAGACCCAGTACTTC. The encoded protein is CASSTDTAGETQYF.

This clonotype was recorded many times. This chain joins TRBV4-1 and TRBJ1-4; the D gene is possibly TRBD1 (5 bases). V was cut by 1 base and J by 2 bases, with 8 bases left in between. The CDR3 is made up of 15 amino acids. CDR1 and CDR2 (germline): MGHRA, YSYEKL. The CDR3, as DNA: TGCGCCAGCAGCCAAGCACCAGGGACTAATGAAAAACTGTTTTTT. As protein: CASSQAPGTNEKLFF.

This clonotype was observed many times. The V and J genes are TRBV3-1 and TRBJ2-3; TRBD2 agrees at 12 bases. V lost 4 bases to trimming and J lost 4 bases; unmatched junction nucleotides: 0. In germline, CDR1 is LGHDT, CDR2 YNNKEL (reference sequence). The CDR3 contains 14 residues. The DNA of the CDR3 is TGTGCCAGCAGCCGACTAGCGGGAGCAGATACGCAGTATTTT. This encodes CASSRLAGADTQYF.

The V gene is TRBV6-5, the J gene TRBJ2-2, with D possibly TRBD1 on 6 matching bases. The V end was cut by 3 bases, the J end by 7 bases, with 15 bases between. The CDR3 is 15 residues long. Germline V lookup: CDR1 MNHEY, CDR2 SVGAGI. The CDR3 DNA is TGTGCCAGCAGTTATACGGGACAAGGGGTCGGGGAGCTGTTTTTT. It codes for CASSYTGQGVGELFF.

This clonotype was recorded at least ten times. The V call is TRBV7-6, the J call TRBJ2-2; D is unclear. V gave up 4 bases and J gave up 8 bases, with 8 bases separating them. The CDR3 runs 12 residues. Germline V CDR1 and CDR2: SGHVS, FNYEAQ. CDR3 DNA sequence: TGTGCCAGCAGCTCTAATCGAGGGGAGCTGTTTTTT. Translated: CASSSNRGELFF.

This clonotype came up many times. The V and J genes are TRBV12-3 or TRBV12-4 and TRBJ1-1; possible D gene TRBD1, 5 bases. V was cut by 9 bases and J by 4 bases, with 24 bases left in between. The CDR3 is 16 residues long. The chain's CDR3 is CASLWGSTTIGTEAFF. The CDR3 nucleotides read TGTGCCAGTTTGTGGGGGAGTACCACTATAGGCACTGAAGCTTTCTTT.

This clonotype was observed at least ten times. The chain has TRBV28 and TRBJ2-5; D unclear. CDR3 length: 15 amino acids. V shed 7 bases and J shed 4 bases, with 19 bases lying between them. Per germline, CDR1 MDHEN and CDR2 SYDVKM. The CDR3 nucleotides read TGTGCCAGCACCAACGGCCTAATAATTCGAGAGACCCAGTACTTC. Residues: CASTNGLIIRETQYF.

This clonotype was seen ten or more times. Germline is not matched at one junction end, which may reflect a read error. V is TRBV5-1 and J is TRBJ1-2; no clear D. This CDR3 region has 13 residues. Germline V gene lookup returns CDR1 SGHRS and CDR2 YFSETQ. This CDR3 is CASSLDPKYGYTF. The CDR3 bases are TGCGCCAGCAGCTTGGACCCTAAGTATGGCTACACCTTC.

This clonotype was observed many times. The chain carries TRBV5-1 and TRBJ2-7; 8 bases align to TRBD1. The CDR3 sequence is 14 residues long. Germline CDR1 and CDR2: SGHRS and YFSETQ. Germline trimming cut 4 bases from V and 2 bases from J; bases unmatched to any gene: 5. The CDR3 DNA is TGCGCCAGCAGCCCATGGACAGGGACCTACGAGCAGTACTTC. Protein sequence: CASSPWTGTYEQYF.

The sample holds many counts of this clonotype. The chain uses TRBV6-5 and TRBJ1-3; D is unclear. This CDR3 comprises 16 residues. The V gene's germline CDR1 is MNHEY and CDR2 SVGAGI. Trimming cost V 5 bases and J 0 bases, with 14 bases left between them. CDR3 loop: CASSPWTGSSGNTIYF. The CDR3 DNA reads TGTGCCAGCAGTCCTTGGACGGGAAGCTCTGGAAACACCATATATTTT.

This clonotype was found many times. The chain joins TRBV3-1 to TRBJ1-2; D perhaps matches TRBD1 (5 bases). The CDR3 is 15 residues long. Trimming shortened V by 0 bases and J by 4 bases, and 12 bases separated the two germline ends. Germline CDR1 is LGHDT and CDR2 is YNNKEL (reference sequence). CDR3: CASSQEGGVGYGYTF. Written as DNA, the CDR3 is TGTGCCAGCAGCCAAGAAGGAGGGGTTGGCTATGGCTACACCTTC.

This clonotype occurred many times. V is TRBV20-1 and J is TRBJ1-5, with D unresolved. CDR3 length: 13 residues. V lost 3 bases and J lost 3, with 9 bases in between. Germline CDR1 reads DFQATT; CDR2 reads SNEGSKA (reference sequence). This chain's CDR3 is CSARRQPNQPQHF. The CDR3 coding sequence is TGCAGTGCTAGGCGGCAGCCCAATCAGCCCCAGCATTTT.

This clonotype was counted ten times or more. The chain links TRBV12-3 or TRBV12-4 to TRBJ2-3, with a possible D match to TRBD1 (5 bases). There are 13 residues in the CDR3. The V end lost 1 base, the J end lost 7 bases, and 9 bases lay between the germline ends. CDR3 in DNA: TGTGCCAGCAGTTTAGGGGGCTTGAATACGCAGTATTTT. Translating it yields CASSLGGLNTQYF.

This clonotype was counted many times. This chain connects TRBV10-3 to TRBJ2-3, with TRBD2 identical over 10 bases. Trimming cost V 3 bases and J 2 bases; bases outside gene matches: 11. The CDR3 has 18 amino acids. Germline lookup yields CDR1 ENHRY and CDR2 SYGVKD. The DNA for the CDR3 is TGTGCCATCAGTGACCAGGGACTAGCGCCACCTTTCACAGATACGCAGTATTTT. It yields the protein CAISDQGLAPPFTDTQYF.

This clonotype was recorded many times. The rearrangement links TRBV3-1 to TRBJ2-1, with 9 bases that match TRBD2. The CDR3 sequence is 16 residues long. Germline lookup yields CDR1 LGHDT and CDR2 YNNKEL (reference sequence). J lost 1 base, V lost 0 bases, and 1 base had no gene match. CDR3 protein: CASSQDTSGSYNEQFF. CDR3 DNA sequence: TGTGCCAGCAGCCAAGACACTAGCGGGTCCTACAATGAGCAGTTCTTC.

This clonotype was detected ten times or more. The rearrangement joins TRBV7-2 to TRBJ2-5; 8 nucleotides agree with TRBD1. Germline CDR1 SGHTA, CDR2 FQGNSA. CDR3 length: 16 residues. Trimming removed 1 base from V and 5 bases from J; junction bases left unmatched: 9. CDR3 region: CASSLGHTGGRETQYF. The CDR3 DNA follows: TGTGCCAGCAGCTTAGGGCATACAGGGGGGAGGGAGACCCAGTACTTC. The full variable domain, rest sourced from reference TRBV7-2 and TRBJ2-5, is GAGVSQSPSNKVTEKGKDVELRCDPISGHTALYWYRQSLGQGLEFLIYFQGNSAPDKSGLPSDRFSAERTGGSVSTLTIQRTQQEDSAVYLCASSLGHTGGRETQYFGPGTRLLVL.

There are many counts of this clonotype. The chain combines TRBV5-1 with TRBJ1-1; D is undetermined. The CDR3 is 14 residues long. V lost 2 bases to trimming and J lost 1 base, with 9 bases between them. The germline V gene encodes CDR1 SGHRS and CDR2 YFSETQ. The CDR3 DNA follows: TGCGCCAGCAGCTTACAGACAACGAACACTGAAGCTTTCTTT. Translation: CASSLQTTNTEAFF.